The clone carrying this T cell receptor (beta chain) has a handful of counts. No antigen is known for it. V dropped 3 bases and J dropped 5 bases, with 5 bases sitting between them. The CDR3 spans 12 residues. Germline V gene sequence: CDR1 LNHDA, CDR2 SQIVND (reference sequence). This table comes from immunoSEQ multiplex PCR, and its TCRdb copy is limited to in-frame clones, with some not included. The sample lists 11,000 to 15,000 clones, about 80% occurring once. This sample was included in a study of vaccination effects on CD4 cells after COVID-19. Prior to sequencing, the ViraFEST assay stimulated PBMC with viral peptide pools, which expanded the antigen-specific CD4+ T cells. Once cultured for approximately 10 days, the cells underwent separation to obtain CD4+ T cells. Among the vaccine recipients, none had a prior SARS-CoV-2 infection, and nucleocapsid antibodies were negative. The authors replaced half the medium with IL-2 medium on days 3 and 7.

Study-level findings and limits: Late in the post-vaccination period, infection-induced and vaccine-induced clones underwent marked clonal contraction.

The clonotype originates from a human donor who received a COVID-19 vaccine. V gene TRBV19 combines with J gene TRBJ1-5; D gene unclear. Sequenced material: CD4+ T cells from PBMCs cultured with HCoV-229E spike peptides, taken before COVID-19 vaccination. The chain's CDR3 is CASSIRDQPQHF. DNA for the CDR3: TGTGCCAGTAGTATCAGAGATCAGCCCCAGCATTTT.